This T cell receptor beta chain was recovered during a study of blood T cell repertoires in COVID-19. How the authors handled the data: Reference gene primer amplification in the assay estimated nucleated cell counts. TCRdb's copy holds only in-frame clones and misses some; the assay was immunoSEQ multiplex PCR. The DNA was the basis for D and trimming; V, J and clone size are from that table. The sample has roughly 100,000 clones, approximately 82% seen once. Germline V CDR1 and CDR2: LGHDT, YNNKEL (reference sequence). V shed 6 bases, J shed 0 bases, and the junction held 5 bases outside the gene matches. The CDR3 covers 14 residues.

The TCR was taken from an elderly woman with acute or convalescent COVID-19. Sequencing was carried out using peripheral blood. J is TRBJ2-7 and V is TRBV3-1 (or the pseudogene TRBV3-2), with 7 bases that match TRBD2. In DNA form, the CDR3 reads TGTGCCAGCAGGGCTAGCGGAAGCTCCTACGAGCAGTACGTC. This translates into CASRASGSSYEQYV.